The entry that follows covers one T cell receptor (beta chain) sequence. Its specific antigen is unknown. No base quality values were provided; no much bigger clone lies one nucleotide off. TCRbeta CDR3 regions were amplified from genomic DNA by means of the immunoSEQ Assay, a bias-controlled multiplex PCR. Per the source publication's procedure: The number of nucleated cells in each sample was estimated from the amplification of reference gene primers within the assay. To quantify the absolute abundance of each unique TCRbeta CDR3 rearrangement, sequence reads were collapsed and filtered. For each sample, productive Simpson clonality was calculated as the square root of Simpson's diversity index over productive rearrangements. TCRdb obtained this table from immuneACCESS and retained in-frame rearrangements with V and J assigned. These tables miss some clones; where compared with another copy, unresolved V genes account for less than half of the shortfall, and the remainder is unexplained. V, J and clone size reflect that table, while D and trimming were determined from the DNA. Across this sample there are about 130,000 clones, with around 83% seen only once. The top ten clonotypes cover about 10% of the sample.

Participants in the prospective study were aged 18 to 89 years, lived in approximately 26 United States geographic areas, and enrolled through a virtual design. To assign participants to cohorts, the prospective study relied on clinical history that participants themselves reported in a screening survey and a study questionnaire. Recovered participants in ImmuneRACE Cohort 3 were defined by two consecutive negative NP/OP PCR tests, clearance by a healthcare professional, or resolution of symptoms. Each participant in the prospective study had whole blood, serum and a nasopharyngeal or oropharyngeal swab collected by mobile phlebotomists. Participants in the prospective study had the option to provide additional blood draws and questionnaires over an approximately 2-month period. Before DNA extraction, blood samples from the prospective study were shipped at room temperature or frozen. This sample was included in a study of blood T cell repertoires in COVID-19 (TCRdb year 2020). A note on the overall study: Samples from collaborators originated in the United States, Italy and Spain and spanned both the acute and convalescent phases of COVID-19. The material from the prospective study consisted of cDNA or gDNA derived from T cells, B-cell-depleted T cells, or PBMCs. Deeply sampled blood TCRbeta repertoires from subjects exposed to, actively infected with, or recovered from COVID-19 were included in the dataset. The repertoires were released in a freely available public database meant as a resource for research on the immune response to SARS-CoV-2. Samples came from the ongoing ImmuneRACE study (first 160 participants) plus 1,254 subjects from 6 global collaborators. Nearly every sample came with metadata listing a de-identified subject ID, COVID-19 status, age in years and sex. Where HLA class I and class II types were available, the types were taken from metadata supplied by the sample provider, not from assay-based typing.

The paper's findings and limits, for the study overall: Clinical and demographic metadata were provided uncurated, with the amount varying by source and participant.

This TCR came from a man in his fifties or sixties who had recovered from COVID-19. Sequences were obtained from PBMCs or T cells enriched from blood (not recorded which).

The sequence in DNA is TGCGCCAGCAGCCAAGATCGAGGACAGGCCGATAACTATGGCTACACCTTC. Translated, this gives CASSQDRGQADNYGYTF. The sequence links TRBV4-1 to TRBJ1-2, and TRBD1 aligns with 7 junction nucleotides. Trimmed from V: 0 bases; trimmed from J: 1 base; junction bases lacking a gene match: 8. Its CDR3 holds 17 amino acids, cysteine through phenylalanine. CDR3 DNA is the only sequence kept; it has 51 bases, read in frame from the first base. Based on the germline V gene, the CDR1 and CDR2 sequences are MGHRA and YSYEKL.